Below, one T cell receptor beta chain is given with its context. This entry belongs to a study of CD8 T cells in Susac syndrome. Reverse transcription of roughly 0.45 to 1 ug RNA used random hexamers. By means of immunoSEQ multiplex PCR, TCR beta CDR3 spanning 54 Vbeta and 13 Jbeta underwent amplification. MiXCR was run by TCRdb on the immunoSEQ multiplex PCR reads, yielding one entry per CDR3 protein. This table has 130,000 to 150,000 distinct CDR3 sequences, about 93% appearing once. Germline V CDR1 and CDR2: LGHNA, YSLEER. The CDR3 spans 15 residues. V lost 3 bases to trimming and J lost 6 bases; unmatched junction nucleotides: 7. Healthy donors were controls matched for age and sex.

The sequenced material came from CD8+ T cells from PBMCs. J is TRBJ1-4 and V is TRBV4-3, with 7 bases matching TRBD1. This TCR came from a human donor in good health. DNA for the CDR3: TGCGCCAGCAGCCAGGAAGACAGGGAGGATGAAAAACTGTTTTTT. Translating gives CASSQEDREDEKLFF.